This TCR beta chain derives from a study of blood T cell repertoires in COVID-19. Clones were sequenced by immunoSEQ multiplex PCR, and TCRdb holds only the in-frame ones, with some missing. The sample contains 300,000 to 400,000 clones, about 90% of which appear only once. CDR1 and CDR2 from the germline V gene are MNHNY and SVGAGI (reference sequence). This CDR3 comprises 19 residues. V gave up 5 bases and J gave up 5 bases; unmatched junction bases: 19. This sequence was found in a man aged 25-40 years who had recovered from COVID-19. The V gene is TRBV6-6, the J gene TRBJ2-5; 11 bases agree with TRBD2. Sequencing was performed on PBMCs or T cells enriched from blood (not recorded which). CDR3 sequence (DNA): TGTGCCAGCAGTCGTGCCCTAATTAGCGGGGGGGCTATAATGGAGACCCAGTACTTC. The encoded protein is CASSRALISGGAIMETQYF.